Following are 16 T cell receptor beta chains from one sample sequenced in a study of identical twins. One entry per CDR3 protein results from TCRdb running MiXCR on the 5' RACE reads. Of 250,000 or so distinct CDR3 sequences detected, 7.5% appear once; the ten largest clones hold around 5.4%. This same sample was also taken into another study, of yellow fever vaccine responses in identical twins.

Material: CD8+ T cells sorted from blood. Every receptor here comes from a woman aged 18 to 35 in good health.

This clonotype turned up a few times. The chain couples TRBV11-2 to TRBJ2-7, with 8 bases fitting TRBD1. V lost 4 bases to trimming and J lost 3 bases; unmatched junction nucleotides: 8. The CDR3 totals 15 residues. Germline CDR1 and CDR2: SGHAT and FQNNGV. For the CDR3, the DNA is TGTGCCAGCAGCTGGTTTGACAGGGGAGACTACGAGCAGTACGTC. This encodes CASSWFDRGDYEQYV.

This clonotype was observed many times. This sequence joins TRBV29-1 and TRBJ2-5; 7 positions agree with TRBD1. Germline V lookup: CDR1 SQVTM, CDR2 ANQGSEA. This CDR3 is 13 amino acids long. V was pared by 7 bases and J by 2 bases, with 7 bases of the junction left unmatched. CDR3 loop: CSAPTQGQETQYF. CDR3 in DNA: TGCAGCGCCCCCACACAGGGGCAAGAGACCCAGTACTTC.

This clonotype was counted many times. The chain couples TRBV29-1 to TRBJ1-1; D is undetermined. Per the germline V gene, CDR1 is SQVTM and CDR2 is ANQGSEA. The CDR3 is 10 amino acids. V was shortened by 4 bases and J by 3 bases, with 3 bases between the two germline ends. Here the CDR3 DNA reads TGCAGCGTTGCAGACACTGAAGCTTTCTTT. As protein: CSVADTEAFF.

This clonotype appeared a few times. V is TRBV7-9 and J is TRBJ2-1; TRBD2 matches at 14 bases. The trim removed 7 bases at V and 1 base at J, leaving 3 bases unmatched. CDR1 is SEHNR, CDR2 FQNEAQ, per germline (reference sequence). CDR3 length: 16 amino acids. CDR3 coding DNA: TGTGCCAGCATAGGACTAGCGGGAGGTTCCTACAATGAGCAGTTCTTC. Encoded protein: CASIGLAGGSYNEQFF.

Many counts were recorded for this clonotype. V is TRBV24-1 and J is TRBJ2-7, with D possibly called TRBD1 or TRBD2 (5 bases each). The V end was cut by 4 bases, the J end by 7 bases, with 25 bases between. The germline gives CDR1 KGHDR, CDR2 SFDVKD. CDR3 length: 17 residues. CDR3 nucleotide sequence: TGTGCCACCAGTGACCCTAGGTCGGGACGGAATCCTACGGAGCAGTACTTC. This translates into CATSDPRSGRNPTEQYF.

The DNA of the CDR3 is TGCGCCAGCAGTCAATCATCGGGGACAGCGAAAGAGACCCAGTACTTC. It codes for CASSQSSGTAKETQYF. This rearrangement joins TRBV23-1 to TRBJ2-5; 7 positions agree with TRBD1. TRBV23-1 is an open reading frame whose function is uncertain. CDR3 length equals 16 residues. V lost 0 bases, J lost 3 bases, and 7 bases stayed unmatched.

In its sample, this clonotype was seen a few times. The V call is TRBV27, the J call TRBJ2-2; 10 bases line up with TRBD2. The germline V gene has CDR1 MNHEY and CDR2 SMNVEV (reference sequence). CDR3 length: 15 residues. Unmatched junction bases numbered 7, after V lost 5 bases and J lost 7 bases. As DNA, the CDR3 is TGTGCCAGCAGTAGCGGGGGGGGCCGGATCGGGGAGCTGTTTTTT. This gives the protein CASSSGGGRIGELFF.

This clonotype was seen at least ten times. This chain uses TRBV9 with TRBJ2-1; D may be TRBD2 (6 bases). This CDR3 has 13 amino acids. V was pared by 1 base and J by 9 bases, with 11 bases between. Germline lookup yields CDR1 SGDLS and CDR2 YYNGEE. The CDR3 loop is CASSVRVGGEQFF. In nucleotides, the CDR3 is TGTGCCAGCAGCGTACGTGTCGGGGGTGAGCAGTTCTTC.

This chain uses TRBV14 with TRBJ2-2; D remains ambiguous. The CDR3 length is 15 residues. The germline CDR1 and CDR2 sequences are SGHDN and FVKESK. The germline V and J ends were trimmed by 4 bases and 8 bases, with 17 bases remaining between them. This CDR3 reads CASSLVETTWGELFF. DNA of the CDR3: TGTGCCAGCAGCCTAGTCGAGACCACCTGGGGGGAGCTGTTTTTT.

This clonotype was observed at least ten times. The genes are TRBV7-2 and TRBJ2-3; TRBD2 aligns across 7 bases. The CDR3 has 15 amino acids. The germline V gene encodes CDR1 SGHTA and CDR2 FQGNSA. The J segment lost 4 bases and the V segment lost 8 bases, leaving 12 bases of the junction unmatched. Written as DNA, the CDR3 is TGTGCCAGCGCGATGGGCGGGAGACGATCAGATACGCAGTATTTT. As protein: CASAMGGRRSDTQYF.

This chain uses TRBV15 with TRBJ2-5; D is unresolved. The CDR3 is made up of 15 amino acids. CDR1 is LNHNV and CDR2 is YYDKDF in the germline V gene (reference sequence). The V end was cut by 5 bases, the J end by 5 bases, with 18 bases between. The CDR3 DNA reads as TGTGCCACCAGCTACCTTAAGGCCCCTCGGGAGACCCAGTACTTC. Its protein is CATSYLKAPRETQYF.

The chain couples TRBV5-1 to TRBJ2-3, with D tentatively TRBD2 (6 bases). The CDR3 runs 16 residues. Per the germline V gene, CDR1 is SGHRS and CDR2 is YFSETQ. Trimming removed 0 bases from V and 1 base from J, with 12 bases in between. Here the CDR3 DNA reads TGCGCCAGCAGCTTGGGGACTACTCTAGGCACAGATACGCAGTATTTT. Translating gives CASSLGTTLGTDTQYF.

This clonotype turned up a few times. The chain couples TRBV6-5 to TRBJ2-1, with a possible D match to TRBD1 (6 bases). Trimming took off 0 bases at V and 10 bases at J, with 10 bases between the two ends. CDR3 length: 13 residues. In germline, CDR1 is MNHEY, CDR2 SVGAGI. CDR3 protein: CASSYSGAEEQFF. For the CDR3, the DNA is TGTGCCAGCAGTTACTCGGGGGCGGAGGAGCAGTTCTTC.

The chain uses TRBV6-2 or TRBV6-3 and TRBJ2-3; 13 nucleotides agree with TRBD2. The germline V gene encodes CDR1 MNHEY and CDR2 SVGEGT. The J segment lost 0 bases and the V segment lost 7 bases, leaving 4 bases of the junction unmatched. The CDR3 is 16 amino acids. The CDR3 spells CASNGLAGASTDTQYF. The CDR3 bases are TGTGCCAGCAATGGACTAGCGGGGGCTAGCACAGATACGCAGTATTTT.

The rearrangement uses TRBV7-2 and TRBJ2-7; 10 nucleotides line up with TRBD2. This CDR3 is 17 amino acids long. The germline V gene has CDR1 SGHTA and CDR2 FQGNSA. The junction had 11 bases not matched to a gene; V was cut back by 4 bases and J by 2 bases. As DNA, the CDR3 is TGTGCCAGCAGCTCACAAGCCCTAGCGGGAGCCCCCTACGAGCAGTACTTC. Translation gives CASSSQALAGAPYEQYF.

The chain employs TRBV9 and TRBJ1-2; TRBD1 is a possible D gene (6 bases). V was shortened by 7 bases and J by 4 bases, with 11 bases between the two germline ends. CDR1 and CDR2 (germline): SGDLS, YYNGEE. The CDR3 sequence is 12 residues long. The CDR3 sequence is CASFDRIYGYTF. CDR3 nucleotide sequence: TGTGCCAGCTTTGACAGGATCTATGGCTACACCTTC.